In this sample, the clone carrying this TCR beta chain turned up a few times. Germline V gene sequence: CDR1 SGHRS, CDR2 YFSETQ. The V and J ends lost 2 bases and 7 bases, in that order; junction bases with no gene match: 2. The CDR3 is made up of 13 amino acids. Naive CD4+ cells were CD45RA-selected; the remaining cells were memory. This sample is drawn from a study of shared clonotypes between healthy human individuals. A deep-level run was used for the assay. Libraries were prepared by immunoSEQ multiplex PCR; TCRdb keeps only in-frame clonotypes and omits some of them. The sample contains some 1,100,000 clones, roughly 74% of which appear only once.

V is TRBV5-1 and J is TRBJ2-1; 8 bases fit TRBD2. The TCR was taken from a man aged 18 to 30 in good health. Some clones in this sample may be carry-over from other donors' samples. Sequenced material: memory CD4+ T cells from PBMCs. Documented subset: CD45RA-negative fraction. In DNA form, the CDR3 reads TGCGCCAGCAGCTTTAGCGGGACGAATGAGCAGTTCTTC. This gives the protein CASSFSGTNEQFF.